The entry that follows covers one TCR beta chain sequence. CDR1 is SGHRS, CDR2 YFSETQ, per germline. V was cut by 4 bases and J by 0 bases, with 7 bases left in between. The CDR3 has 14 amino acids. The data were taken from a study of blood T cell repertoires in COVID-19. About the study: Donors in the United States, Italy and Spain gave samples during acute or convalescent COVID-19. PBMCs, B-cell-depleted T cells, or T cells were the source of the cDNA or gDNA that made up the material.

Per the study methods: Nucleated cell counts were estimated from reference gene primer amplification. TCRdb's table, derived via immunoSEQ multiplex PCR, lists solely in-frame clones and lacks some. V and J calls and clone size are those listed in that table; D and trimming were worked out from the DNA. In the table there are approximately 200,000 clones, roughly 87% of which are singletons. Sequencing was performed on peripheral blood. This chain links TRBV5-1 with TRBJ1-4; D ambiguous. The TCR originated in a man in his forties or fifties with active or convalescent COVID-19. CDR3 nucleotide sequence: TGCGCCAGCAGCCCGGGGTCAACTAATGAAAAACTGTTTTTT. Translation gives CASSPGSTNEKLFF. Full variable domain (rest looked up from reference TRBV5-1 and TRBJ1-4): KAGVTQTPRYLIKTRGQQVTLSCSPISGHRSVSWYQQTPGQGLQFLFEYFSETQRNKGNFPGRFSGRQFSNSRSEMNVSTLELGDSALYLCASSPGSTNEKLFFGSGTQLSVL.